This T cell receptor beta chain was sequenced during a study of cytomegalovirus exposure and HLA in healthy donors. Study as a whole: The approximately 600 first-cohort repertoires shared a platform with the approximately 130 validation repertoires, as reported in a later analysis. General study points: Most TCR sequences were uncommon, yet certain public TCRs appeared in many donors. First-cohort TCR clusters tended to co-occur in the 120 or so validation repertoires, a later analysis found.

The CDR3 runs to 17 residues. CDR1 and CDR2 (germline): SGHDN, FVKESK. With 0 bases clipped from V and 3 bases from J, the junction kept 10 bases outside the gene matches. Some clones are missing from TCRdb's copy, which holds only in-frame ones; the method was immunoSEQ multiplex PCR. The profile shows about 190,000 clones, around 84% of them singletons. This clone was found once. What it recognizes is unknown. The clonotype comes from a man between 18 and 35 years old in good health and CMV-seropositive. The sample was PBMCs. This chain links TRBV14 with TRBJ2-5, with TRBD2 identical over 7 bases. The CDR3 loop is CASSQDSVGGREETQYF. In nucleotides, the CDR3 is TGTGCCAGCAGCCAAGATTCCGTAGGAGGGAGGGAAGAGACCCAGTACTTC.